Presented here are 10 T cell receptor beta chains from one specimen sequenced in a study of ipilimumab plus nivolumab after autologous stem cell transplantation. Libraries were prepared by immunoSEQ multiplex PCR; TCRdb keeps only in-frame clonotypes and omits some of them. The profile shows roughly 9,700 clones, less than 80% of them singletons. This specimen was PBMCs, taken in a trial of ipilimumab plus nivolumab as post-transplant consolidation. These receptors all come from a male donor with diffuse large B-cell lymphoma.

The chain recombines TRBV5-4 with TRBJ2-1; the match to TRBD2 covers 10 bases. The length of the CDR3 is 15 residues. Germline values: CDR1 SGHNT, CDR2 YYREEE (reference sequence). Trimming removed 2 bases from V and 7 bases from J; junction bases left unmatched: 6. The CDR3 sequence is CASSFSGGDVNEQFF. In DNA form, the CDR3 reads TGTGCCAGCAGCTTCAGCGGGGGGGACGTAAATGAGCAGTTCTTC.

V gene TRBV11-2 combines with J gene TRBJ2-1, with 7 positions matching TRBD2. V lost 0 bases to trimming and J lost 4 bases; unmatched junction nucleotides: 6. The CDR3 length is 16 residues. The germline V gene encodes CDR1 SGHAT and CDR2 FQNNGV. CDR3 region: CASSLEGGWGYNEQFF. The CDR3 DNA is TGTGCCAGCAGCTTAGAGGGAGGGTGGGGATACAATGAGCAGTTCTTC.

The chain links TRBV27 to TRBJ2-1, with TRBD2 matching 8 bases. Trimming removed 7 bases from V and 10 bases from J; junction bases left unmatched: 15. The length of the CDR3 is 15 residues. The germline V gene encodes CDR1 MNHEY and CDR2 SMNVEV (reference sequence). The CDR3 DNA reads as TGTGCCAGCACCTACCTCGGGGGGGCCGGGCAGGAGCAGTTCTTC. It translates to CASTYLGGAGQEQFF.

The rearrangement links TRBV7-9 to TRBJ2-1; possibly TRBD1 for D (6 bases). Deletions cut 4 bases from V and 6 bases from J, with 13 bases between. Germline-derived CDR1 and CDR2 are SEHNR and FQNEAQ (reference sequence). This CDR3 is built from 14 residues. In nucleotides, the CDR3 is TGTGCCAGCAGCTCCCCGTGGGGGCTCAATGAGCAGTTCTTC. Its translation: CASSSPWGLNEQFF.

This clone was seen only a few times. This chain connects TRBV7-2 to TRBJ2-1; 9 nucleotides agree with TRBD2. CDR1 is SGHTA and CDR2 is FQGNSA in the germline V gene. The CDR3 sequence is 16 residues long. V gave up 5 bases and J gave up 6 bases; unmatched junction bases: 11. For the CDR3, the DNA is TGTGCCAGCAGCCCTACGCATAGCGGGGGAATCAATGAGCAGTTCTTC. This gives the protein CASSPTHSGGINEQFF. The full variable domain, with the rest looked up from reference TRBV7-2 and TRBJ2-1, is GAGVSQSPSNKVTEKGKDVELRCDPISGHTALYWYRQSLGQGLEFLIYFQGNSAPDKSGLPSDRFSAERTGGSVSTLTIQRTQQEDSAVYLCASSPTHSGGINEQFFGPGTRLTVL.

The rearrangement uses TRBV7-2 and TRBJ2-5, with D unclear. This CDR3 is 13 amino acids long. Trimming removed 5 bases at V and 5 bases at J, with 12 bases between. Germline V gene data show CDR1 as SGHTA and CDR2 as FQGNSA. In DNA form, the CDR3 reads TGTGCCAGCAGCACTATGGTCCTGGAGACCCAGTACTTC. Residues: CASSTMVLETQYF. Looking up the rest from reference TRBV7-2 and TRBJ2-5 gives the full variable domain: GAGVSQSPSNKVTEKGKDVELRCDPISGHTALYWYRQSLGQGLEFLIYFQGNSAPDKSGLPSDRFSAERTGGSVSTLTIQRTQQEDSAVYLCASSTMVLETQYFGPGTRLLVL.

A single count supports this clone. V gene TRBV9 combines with J gene TRBJ1-4; D gene uncertain. Trimming took off 2 bases at V and 5 bases at J, with 10 bases between the two ends. The CDR3 spans 14 residues. Germline CDR1 and CDR2: SGDLS and YYNGEE. The CDR3 loop reads CASSVGSLNEKLFF. The DNA of the CDR3 is TGTGCCAGCAGCGTCGGCAGTTTAAATGAAAAACTGTTTTTT.

The chain joins TRBV19 to TRBJ1-2; no firm D call. This CDR3 is 12 amino acids long. Germline CDR1 is LNHDA and CDR2 is SQIVND (reference sequence). The V gene lost 0 bases and the J gene lost 4 bases, with 3 bases spanning the gap. In DNA, the CDR3 is TGTGCCAGTAGTATAGAAGGCTATGGCTACACCTTC. Amino acids: CASSIEGYGYTF.

The CDR3 nucleotides are TGTGCCAGCAGTCCCTCCCCGACAGGGCTTGGGGGGGTTTTTCAGCCCCAGCATTTT. This translates into CASSPSPTGLGGVFQPQHF. This chain connects TRBV28 to TRBJ1-5; 7 bases fit TRBD1. The ends lost 5 bases at V and 6 bases at J; junction bases unmatched: 22. CDR3 length equals 19 residues. Germline CDR1 reads MDHEN; CDR2 reads SYDVKM.

The sample holds a few counts of this clone. V is TRBV9 and J is TRBJ1-2, with TRBD1 matching 7 bases. Per the germline V gene, CDR1 is SGDLS and CDR2 is YYNGEE. The CDR3 extends over 19 amino acids. V was clipped by 4 bases and J by 7 bases; unmatched bases: 25. The CDR3 DNA sequence: TGTGCCAGCAGCACCAACCCCAACAGGGGAGGGGAATATGCGGGTGGCTACACCTTC. Translation gives CASSTNPNRGGEYAGGYTF.